This entry concerns a single T cell receptor (beta chain). Some clones are missing from TCRdb's copy, which holds only in-frame ones; the method was immunoSEQ multiplex PCR. Found here are more than 10,000 clones, roughly 85% of them singletons; the top ten hold roughly 8.6%. The sample is drawn from a study of T cells in localized non-small cell lung cancer. There are 14 residues in the CDR3. Trimming stripped 5 bases from V and 3 bases from J, with 11 bases between. Germline loops: CDR1 MDHEN, CDR2 SYDVKM. The receptor was isolated from a male donor older than 55 with stage III lung adenocarcinoma. The chain combines TRBV28 with TRBJ1-3; D is unresolved. The sequencing used peripheral blood, collected before any cancer treatment. CDR3 loop: CASSPPRDGNTIYF. In DNA form, the CDR3 reads TGTGCCAGCAGTCCCCCGAGGGATGGAAACACCATATATTTT.